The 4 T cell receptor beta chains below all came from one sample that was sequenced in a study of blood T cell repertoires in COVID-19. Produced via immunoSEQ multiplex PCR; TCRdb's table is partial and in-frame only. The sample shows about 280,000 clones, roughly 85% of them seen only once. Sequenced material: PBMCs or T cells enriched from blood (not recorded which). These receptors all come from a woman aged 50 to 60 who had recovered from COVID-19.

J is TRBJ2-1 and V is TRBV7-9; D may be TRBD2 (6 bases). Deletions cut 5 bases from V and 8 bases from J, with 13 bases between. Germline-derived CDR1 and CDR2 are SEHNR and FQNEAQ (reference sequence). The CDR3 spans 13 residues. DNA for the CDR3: TGTGCCAGCAGCCCATCTAGCGTCGATGAGCAGTTCTTC. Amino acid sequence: CASSPSSVDEQFF.

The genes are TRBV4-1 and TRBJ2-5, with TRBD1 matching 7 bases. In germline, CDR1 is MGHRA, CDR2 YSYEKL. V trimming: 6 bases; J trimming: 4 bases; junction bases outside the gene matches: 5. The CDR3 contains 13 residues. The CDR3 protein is CASRGQGVETQYF. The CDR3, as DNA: TGCGCCAGCAGGGGGCAGGGGGTAGAGACCCAGTACTTC.

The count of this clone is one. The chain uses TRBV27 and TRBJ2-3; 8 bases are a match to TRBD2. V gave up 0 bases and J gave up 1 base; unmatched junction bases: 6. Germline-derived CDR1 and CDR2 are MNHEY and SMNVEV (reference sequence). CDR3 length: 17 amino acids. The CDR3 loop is CASSLSQLTSGTDTQYF. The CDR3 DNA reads TGTGCCAGCAGTTTATCGCAGTTGACTAGCGGCACAGATACGCAGTATTTT.

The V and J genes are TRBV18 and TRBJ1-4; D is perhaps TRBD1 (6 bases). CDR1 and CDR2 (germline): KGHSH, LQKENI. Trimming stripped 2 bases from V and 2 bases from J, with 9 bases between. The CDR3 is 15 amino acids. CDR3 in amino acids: CASSPNRETNEKLFF. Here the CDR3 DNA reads TGTGCCAGCTCACCAAACAGGGAGACTAATGAAAAACTGTTTTTT.